This TCR beta chain stems from a study of tumor and adjacent non-tumor tissue in lung cancer. Study-wide context: The cohort had roughly 12 adenocarcinoma, 2 squamous cell and 1 small cell patients. On average, productive TCRbeta reads reached about 4.17 million per sample. The patients, roughly eleven men and several women, were about 31 to 76 with stage I to III disease. Overall study results and limits: Tumor TCR diversity, when higher, was linked to shorter survival.

The CDR3 loop spans 16 amino acids. The germline gives CDR1 LGHNA, CDR2 YNFKEQ. As for this clonotype: Antigen specificity is unknown. At one of its ends the junction is not consistent with the germline gene, which may arise from a read error.

TCRbeta libraries were built with three rounds of nested PCR, modified from ARM-PCR. TCRdb passed the multiplex PCR reads through MiXCR, listing each CDR3 protein once. The data hold roughly 45,000 distinct CDR3 sequences, with roughly 60% observed a single time. RNA was extracted from bulk tissue without any cell sorting. The normal lung tissue was taken more than 3 cm from the tumor edge. Sequenced material: distant non-tumor lung tissue. The V and J genes are TRBV4-2 and TRBJ2-5; maybe TRBD2 (6 bases). The clonotype comes from a man aged 50-59 years with non-small cell lung cancer. The CDR3 coding sequence is TGTGCTAGCAGCCAAGAGGAGTCGTCGGGGAGGGAGACCCAGTACTTC. It yields the protein CASSQEESSGRETQYF.